Listed below are T cell receptor beta chains from one sample, sequenced in a study of shared clonotypes between healthy human individuals. Assay: immunoSEQ multiplex PCR; the TCRdb copy retains only in-frame clones and omits some. Among about 2.1 million clones listed, roughly 95% were seen once. Sequenced material: naive CD8+ T cells from PBMCs. The receptors come from a man younger than 35 in good health. Some clones in this sample may be carry-over from other donors' samples. Both conserved end residues are part of each CDR3.

J gene: TRBJ2-5; V gene: TRBV5-1; CDR3 protein: CASSPGQGIQETQYF
J gene: TRBJ2-7; V gene: TRBV14; CDR3 protein: CASSQAPAGEQYF
J gene: TRBJ1-1; V gene: TRBV2; CDR3 protein: CASSEAAGGWDTEAFF
J gene: TRBJ2-1; V gene: TRBV28; CDR3 protein: CASSFTAGGQHNEQFF
J gene: TRBJ1-2; V gene: TRBV28; CDR3 protein: CASSLMPTRQGRYYGYTF
J gene: TRBJ1-1; V gene: TRBV11-2; CDR3 protein: CASSLAFETEAFF
J gene: TRBJ2-7; V gene: TRBV11-2; CDR3 protein: CASSPPGGGGYEQYF
J gene: TRBJ2-6; V gene: TRBV2; CDR3 protein: CASSTAGPDSPLSGANVLTF
J gene: TRBJ2-1; V gene: TRBV19; CDR3 protein: CASSPSGSNEQFF
J gene: TRBJ2-1; V gene: TRBV4-1; CDR3 protein: CASSHQGRSEQFF
J gene: TRBJ2-1; V gene: TRBV5-1; CDR3 protein: CASSLLGGTEYNEQFF
J gene: TRBJ2-1; V gene: TRBV13; CDR3 protein: CASSRAGPLFVNEQFF
J gene: TRBJ2-2; V gene: TRBV19; CDR3 protein: CALGDGTGELFF
J gene: TRBJ2-2; V gene: TRBV9; CDR3 protein: CASSVGLAANTGELFF
J gene: TRBJ2-2; V gene: TRBV19; CDR3 protein: CASSIDQEGTDTGELFF
J gene: TRBJ2-7; V gene: TRBV5-4; CDR3 protein: CASSLGGDRRIYEQYF
J gene: TRBJ2-1; V gene: TRBV7-9; CDR3 protein: CASSLETFEQFF
J gene: TRBJ2-5; V gene: TRBV14; CDR3 protein: CASSYGGLTQYF
J gene: TRBJ2-7; V gene: TRBV27; CDR3 protein: CASSLLAGVQEQYF
J gene: TRBJ1-1; V gene: TRBV19; CDR3 protein: CASSMAAFAGGEEAFF
J gene: TRBJ2-7; V gene: TRBV13; CDR3 protein: CASSAGKGGGEQYF
J gene: TRBJ2-1; V gene: TRBV7-9; CDR3 protein: CASSFGLAPSSYNEQFF
J gene: TRBJ2-1; V gene: TRBV27; CDR3 protein: CASSLGGGGTPYSSSYNEQFF
J gene: TRBJ1-1; V gene: TRBV27; CDR3 protein: CASSPRAIHTEAFF
J gene: TRBJ1-2; V gene: TRBV9; CDR3 protein: CASSGSGTGFQGYTF
J gene: TRBJ2-3; V gene: TRBV7-9; CDR3 protein: CASSLAGGNTDTQYF
J gene: TRBJ2-1; V gene: TRBV4-3; CDR3 protein: CASSRLLAGVIEQFF
J gene: TRBJ2-7; V gene: TRBV28; CDR3 protein: CASAPVPATYEQYF
J gene: TRBJ1-4; V gene: TRBV27; CDR3 protein: CASSSLLLGGGEKLFF
J gene: TRBJ2-7; V gene: TRBV27; CDR3 protein: CASSLGSKHPEQYF
J gene: TRBJ1-2; V gene: TRBV6-1; CDR3 protein: CASSDNFPGTIYGYTF
J gene: TRBJ2-2; V gene: TRBV18; CDR3 protein: CASSPYPGIPGPGNTGELFF